This T cell receptor (beta chain) came from a study of T cell repertoires in cytomegalovirus infection. Study information: Through public TCR beta signatures, both CMV infection and matching HLA type were indicated.

The length of the CDR3 is 15 residues. CDR1 and CDR2 from the germline V gene are SGHRS and YFSETQ. The V gene lost 6 bases and the J gene lost 4 bases, with 18 bases spanning the gap. About this clonotype itself: The antigen is unknown.

TCRdb itself ran the reads through MiXCR, one entry per CDR3 protein. The table lists 450,000 to 650,000 distinct CDR3 sequences, 35% to 50% of them singletons. The V and J genes are TRBV5-1 and TRBJ2-3; D uncertain. The source material was cultured PBMCs, sampled from culture after CMV antigen stimulation. This TCR came from a human donor in good health (CMV status not recorded). Some clones in this sample may be carry-over from other donors' samples. The CDR3 DNA follows: TGCGCCAGCACCCCATCGGTAGGTCTCGCAGATACGCAGTATTTT. Translating gives CASTPSVGLADTQYF.